This T cell receptor beta chain was documented in a study of cytomegalovirus exposure and HLA in healthy donors. Findings and limits, study-wide: Whilst most TCR sequences proved rare, a subset of public TCRs occurred across many donors. Among TCR beta chains, those listed as cytomegalovirus-associated numbered 164. Follow-up analysis found HLA locus-dependent TCR association rates, highest for DRB1 and lowest for HLA-C. Presence/absence analysis assumed near-uniform sequencing depth across donors.

Both 60 Vbeta primers and 13 Jbeta primers went into the PCR. Generated by immunoSEQ multiplex PCR, the TCRdb table keeps only in-frame clones and is missing some. The table lists approximately 160,000 clones, 68% of them singletons, with roughly 1.4% in the top ten. This clone came up a few times. What it binds is not known. With 2 bases removed from V and 0 bases from J, the gap between germline ends came to 17 bases. This CDR3 region has 18 residues. Germline CDR1 is MGHRA and CDR2 is YSYEKL. V gene TRBV4-1 combines with J gene TRBJ2-1; a possible D gene is TRBD2 (6 bases). This receptor was identified in a man in his forties or fifties in good health and CMV-seronegative. Sequenced sample: PBMCs. CDR3 in DNA: TGCGCCAGCAGCCAAATACTTATAGCGGTGGGCTCCTACAATGAGCAGTTCTTC. Its protein product is CASSQILIAVGSYNEQFF.